These 2 T cell receptor beta chains were sequenced from one sample in a study of blood T cell repertoires in COVID-19. TCRdb's copy holds only in-frame clones and misses some; the assay was immunoSEQ multiplex PCR. The sample holds 250,000 to 350,000 clones, about 85% seen once. The sample taken for sequencing was PBMCs or T cells enriched from blood (not recorded which). All receptors come from a woman in her twenties or thirties who had recovered from COVID-19.

This sequence joins TRBV7-2 and TRBJ2-5; 8 nucleotides line up with TRBD2. The CDR3 consists of 16 residues. The ends lost 4 bases at V and 0 bases at J; junction bases unmatched: 7. In germline, CDR1 is SGHTA, CDR2 FQGNSA. The CDR3 nucleotides are TGTGCCAGCAGCTCGACTAGCGCAAGATACCAAGAGACCCAGTACTTC. This codes for CASSSTSARYQETQYF.

The J gene is TRBJ2-3, the V gene TRBV5-4, with D tentatively TRBD1 (6 bases). The V gene's germline CDR1 is SGHNT and CDR2 YYREEE (reference sequence). This CDR3 is 13 amino acids long. Trimming cost V 7 bases and J 2 bases, with 11 bases left between them. The CDR3 DNA reads as TGTGCCAGCCGCGGACAGTCCACAGATACGCAGTATTTT. Protein product: CASRGQSTDTQYF.